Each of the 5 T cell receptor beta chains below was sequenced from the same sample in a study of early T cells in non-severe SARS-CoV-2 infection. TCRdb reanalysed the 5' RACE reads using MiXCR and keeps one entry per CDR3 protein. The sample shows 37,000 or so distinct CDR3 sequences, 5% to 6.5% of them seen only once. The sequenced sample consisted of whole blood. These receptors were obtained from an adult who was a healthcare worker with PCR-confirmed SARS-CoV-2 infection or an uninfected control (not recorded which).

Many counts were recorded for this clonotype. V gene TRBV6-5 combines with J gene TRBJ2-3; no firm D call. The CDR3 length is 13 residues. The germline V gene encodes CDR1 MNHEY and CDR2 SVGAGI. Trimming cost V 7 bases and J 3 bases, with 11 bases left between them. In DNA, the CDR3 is TGTGCCAGCACTGCCCAGCCAACAGATACGCAGTATTTT. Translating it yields CASTAQPTDTQYF.

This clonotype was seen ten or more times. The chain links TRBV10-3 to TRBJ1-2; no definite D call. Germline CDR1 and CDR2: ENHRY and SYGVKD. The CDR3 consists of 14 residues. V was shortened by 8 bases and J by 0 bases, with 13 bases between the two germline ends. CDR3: CAIPGRYPNYGYTF. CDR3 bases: TGTGCCATCCCCGGCAGATATCCTAACTATGGCTACACCTTC.

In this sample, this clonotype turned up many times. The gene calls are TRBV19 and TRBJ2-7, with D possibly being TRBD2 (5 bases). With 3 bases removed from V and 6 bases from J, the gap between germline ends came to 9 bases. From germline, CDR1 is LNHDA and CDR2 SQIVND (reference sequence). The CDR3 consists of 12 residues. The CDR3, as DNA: TGTGCCAGTAGTATCGGGAACAGCGAGCAGTACTTC. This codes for CASSIGNSEQYF.

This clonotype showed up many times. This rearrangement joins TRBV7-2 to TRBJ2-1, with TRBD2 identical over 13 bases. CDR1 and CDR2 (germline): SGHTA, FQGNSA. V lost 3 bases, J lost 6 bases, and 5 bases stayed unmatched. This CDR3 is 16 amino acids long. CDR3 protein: CASSFQLAGGVNEQFF. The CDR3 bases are TGTGCCAGCAGCTTCCAACTAGCGGGAGGGGTCAATGAGCAGTTCTTC.

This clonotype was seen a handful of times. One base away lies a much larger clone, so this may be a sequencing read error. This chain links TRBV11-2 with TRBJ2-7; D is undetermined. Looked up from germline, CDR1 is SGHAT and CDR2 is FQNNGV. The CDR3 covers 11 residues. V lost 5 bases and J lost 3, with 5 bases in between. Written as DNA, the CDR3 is TGTGCCAGCAGCCCCTACTACGAGCAGTACTTC. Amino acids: CASSPYYEQYF.